These 21 T cell receptor beta chains were sequenced from one sample in a study of siplizumab effects on memory and regulatory T cells. Assay used: immunoSEQ multiplex PCR; TCRdb lists only in-frame clones, some missing. The sample includes some 100,000 clones, 80% to 95% of them seen just once. The specimen was CD4+ T cells sorted from blood. These TCRs come from a human donor in good health.

The chain couples TRBV28 to TRBJ2-1; 7 bases match TRBD1. CDR1 is MDHEN and CDR2 is SYDVKM in the germline V gene. With V trimmed by 8 bases and J by 13 bases, 11 bases remained unmatched. The length of the CDR3 is 12 residues. Written as DNA, the CDR3 is TGTGCCAGCGTTGGGAACAGGGGATCCCAGTTCTTC. Translated: CASVGNRGSQFF.

This clone was seen a handful of times. This chain links TRBV5-1 with TRBJ1-2; no clear D. Germline V gene data show CDR1 as SGHRS and CDR2 as YFSETQ. V lost 0 bases and J 1 base, leaving 10 bases between the germline ends. CDR3 length: 15 amino acids. CDR3 in amino acids: CASSLDSQSNYGYTF. DNA of the CDR3: TGCGCCAGCAGCTTGGACTCACAGAGTAACTATGGCTACACCTTC. Combining the CDR3 with reference TRBV5-1 and TRBJ1-2 gives the whole variable domain KAGVTQTPRYLIKTRGQQVTLSCSPISGHRSVSWYQQTPGQGLQFLFEYFSETQRNKGNFPGRFSGRQFSNSRSEMNVSTLELGDSALYLCASSLDSQSNYGYTFGSGTRLTVV.

The chain employs TRBV5-4 and TRBJ2-7; D remains ambiguous. Trimming took off 4 bases at V and 4 bases at J, with 12 bases between the two ends. The germline V gene has CDR1 SGHNT and CDR2 YYREEE (reference sequence). The CDR3 covers 13 residues. The CDR3 DNA reads TGTGCCAGCAGCCTGATCCCCACGTACGAGCAGTACTTC. As protein: CASSLIPTYEQYF.

CDR3 coding DNA: TGTGCCAGTAGTTCAACCGGGACCTCCTACGAGCAGTACTTC. Translating gives CASSSTGTSYEQYF. V usage is TRBV19 and J usage is TRBJ2-7, with D perhaps matching TRBD1 or TRBD2 (5 bases each). V lost 5 bases and J 0 bases, leaving 11 bases between the germline ends. From germline, CDR1 is LNHDA and CDR2 SQIVND (reference sequence). The CDR3 extends over 14 amino acids.

This chain links TRBV9 with TRBJ2-7; 9 bases are a match to TRBD2. The CDR3 covers 15 residues. Trimming at V came to 4 bases and at J to 2 bases, leaving 7 bases not matched to a gene. CDR1 and CDR2 (germline): SGDLS, YYNGEE. The CDR3 sequence is CASSRNSGGPYEQYF. The CDR3 nucleotides read TGTGCCAGCAGCCGAAATAGCGGGGGACCCTACGAGCAGTACTTC.

This clone appeared a single time. The V gene is TRBV7-3, the J gene TRBJ2-3, with no clear D. Looked up from germline, CDR1 is SGHTA and CDR2 is FQGTGA. V gave up 3 bases and J gave up 2 bases, with 6 bases separating them. The CDR3 is made up of 13 amino acids. CDR3 nucleotides: TGTGCCAGCAGCTTTCAGACCACAGATACGCAGTATTTT. Its protein product is CASSFQTTDTQYF. The full variable domain, in which reference TRBV7-3 and TRBJ2-3 provide the parts outside the CDR3, is GAGVSQTPSNKVTEKGKYVELRCDPISGHTALYWYRQSLGQGPEFLIYFQGTGAADDSGLPNDRFFAVRPEGSVSTLKIQRTERGDSAVYLCASSFQTTDTQYFGPGTRLTVL.

V is TRBV7-9 and J is TRBJ2-1; tentative D call: TRBD2 (6 bases). Germline V gives CDR1 SEHNR, CDR2 FQNEAQ (reference sequence). V was trimmed by 5 bases and J by 6 bases, leaving 11 bases between them. The CDR3 is 13 amino acids. CDR3 in amino acids: CASSRDGGNEQFF. Here the CDR3 DNA reads TGTGCCAGCAGCCGGGACGGGGGCAATGAGCAGTTCTTC.

This chain joins TRBV10-3 and TRBJ2-3; D possibly corresponds to TRBD2 (7 bases). With 10 bases removed from V and 1 base from J, the gap between germline ends came to 15 bases. The CDR3 runs 14 residues. Germline V gene sequence: CDR1 ENHRY, CDR2 SYGVKD. The CDR3 DNA reads TGTGCCACGACAGAGGGGGGGGGCACAGATACGCAGTATTTT. Translation gives CATTEGGGTDTQYF.

The V gene is TRBV28, the J gene TRBJ2-3; 8 positions agree with TRBD2. V lost 7 bases, J lost 1 base, and 4 bases stayed unmatched. The CDR3 contains 14 residues. Germline V gene data show CDR1 as MDHEN and CDR2 as SYDVKM. As DNA, the CDR3 is TGTGCCAGCAACGTCGGGGGGGGCACAGATACGCAGTATTTT. This sequence encodes CASNVGGGTDTQYF.

The sample holds a few counts of this clone. The chain links TRBV7-7 to TRBJ1-5, with 7 bases aligning to TRBD1. After removal of 5 bases from V and 6 bases from J, the junction contained 4 bases not matched to a gene. Looked up from germline, CDR1 is SSHAT and CDR2 is FNYEAQ (reference sequence). The CDR3 is 13 amino acids. CDR3: CASSQGEGQPQHF. DNA for the CDR3: TGTGCCAGCAGCCAGGGGGAAGGTCAGCCCCAGCATTTT.

This chain uses TRBV7-9 with TRBJ2-5, with 16 bases matching TRBD2. The CDR3 spans 17 residues. V lost 5 bases to trimming and J lost 0 bases; unmatched junction nucleotides: 3. The germline V gene has CDR1 SEHNR and CDR2 FQNEAQ (reference sequence). The CDR3 region is CASSPGLAGGYQETQYF. The CDR3 coding sequence is TGTGCCAGCAGCCCGGGACTAGCGGGGGGGTACCAAGAGACCCAGTACTTC.

The CDR3 DNA follows: TGTGCCAGTAGTAGGGGGGAACAAACAGGCAACACCATATATTTT. Translation gives CASSRGEQTGNTIYF. The gene calls are TRBV19 and TRBJ1-3; the D gene is possibly TRBD1 (5 bases). The germline V gene has CDR1 LNHDA and CDR2 SQIVND (reference sequence). Trimming cost V 4 bases and J 7 bases, with 17 bases left between them. The CDR3 length is 15 residues.

The chain has TRBV15 and TRBJ2-3; D gene unclear. V lost 1 base and J lost 8, with 7 bases in between. This CDR3 is built from 12 residues. Germline CDR1 and CDR2: LNHNV and YYDKDF (reference sequence). CDR3 sequence reads: CATSRVDGTQYF. The DNA of the CDR3 is TGTGCCACCAGCAGAGTAGACGGTACGCAGTATTTT.

V is TRBV5-4 and J is TRBJ2-1; no clear D gene. Germline-derived CDR1 and CDR2 are SGHNT and YYREEE (reference sequence). The CDR3 totals 14 residues. V lost 4 bases to trimming and J lost 3 bases, with 11 bases between them. The CDR3 is CASSPLGNYNEQFF. The DNA of the CDR3 is TGTGCCAGCAGCCCCTTGGGGAACTACAATGAGCAGTTCTTC.

This chain joins TRBV5-1 and TRBJ1-4, with unresolved D. CDR3 length: 12 residues. The V and J ends lost 5 bases and 7 bases respectively, with 9 bases between them. In germline, CDR1 is SGHRS, CDR2 YFSETQ. CDR3 loop: CASSLDREKLFF. The CDR3 coding sequence is TGCGCCAGCAGTCTTGACCGTGAAAAACTGTTTTTT.

This clone came up a few times. V usage is TRBV7-2 and J usage is TRBJ2-3; possibly TRBD1 for D (6 bases). Per germline, CDR1 SGHTA and CDR2 FQGNSA. The CDR3 covers 14 residues. Trimming removed 5 bases at V and 2 bases at J, with 11 bases between. The CDR3 here is CASSLRTATDTQYF. CDR3 sequence (DNA): TGTGCCAGCAGCCTGAGGACAGCCACAGATACGCAGTATTTT.

The V and J genes are TRBV19 and TRBJ1-5; possible D gene TRBD1, 5 bases. The germline V gene encodes CDR1 LNHDA and CDR2 SQIVND (reference sequence). The CDR3 is 14 amino acids. V gave up 5 bases and J gave up 5 bases, with 13 bases separating them. The chain's CDR3 is CASSAAGNYQPQHF. The DNA for the CDR3 is TGTGCCAGTAGTGCCGCAGGGAATTATCAGCCCCAGCATTTT. The whole variable domain, remainder taken from reference TRBV19 and TRBJ1-5, is DGGITQSPKYLFRKEGQNVTLSCEQNLNHDAMYWYRQDPGQGLRLIYYSQIVNDFQKGDIAEGYSVSREKKESFPLTVTSAQKNPTAFYLCASSAAGNYQPQHFGDGTRLSIL.

The chain combines TRBV7-3 with TRBJ2-3; D gene uncertain. Germline CDR1 SGHTA, CDR2 FQGTGA. This CDR3 is 13 amino acids long. Trimming left V 8 bases short and J 0 bases short, with 9 bases between. CDR3 sequence reads: CASRGPSTDTQYF. The CDR3 nucleotides are TGTGCCAGCCGTGGACCAAGCACAGATACGCAGTATTTT.

This sequence joins TRBV5-1 and TRBJ2-5, with 8 positions matching TRBD1. With 2 bases clipped from V and 11 bases from J, the junction kept 5 bases outside the gene matches. Germline CDR1 reads SGHRS; CDR2 reads YFSETQ. This CDR3 comprises 12 residues. The CDR3: CASSLQGGGQYF. CDR3 DNA sequence: TGCGCCAGCAGCTTACAGGGGGGCGGTCAGTACTTC.

The chain is built from TRBV7-9 and TRBJ1-5; D uncertain. The CDR3 consists of 17 residues. Trimming cost V 5 bases and J 4 bases, with 21 bases left between them. Germline CDR1 reads SEHNR; CDR2 reads FQNEAQ (reference sequence). The CDR3 region is CASSPTPAPGDNQPQHF. In DNA, the CDR3 is TGTGCCAGCAGCCCCACACCTGCCCCCGGGGATAATCAGCCCCAGCATTTT. The full variable domain, in which reference TRBV7-9 and TRBJ1-5 provide the parts outside the CDR3, is DTGVSQNPRHKITKRGQNVTFRCDPISEHNRLYWYRQTLGQGPEFLTYFQNEAQLEKSRLLSDRFSAERPKGSFSTLEIQRTEQGDSAMYLCASSPTPAPGDNQPQHFGDGTRLSIL.

The chain recombines TRBV5-1 with TRBJ1-1; a possible D gene is TRBD1 (5 bases). V was trimmed by 2 bases and J by 0 bases, leaving 8 bases between them. The CDR3 spans 14 residues. Germline V gene data show CDR1 as SGHRS and CDR2 as YFSETQ. The CDR3 bases are TGCGCCAGCAGCTTAGGGGAGTTGAACACTGAAGCTTTCTTT. It translates to CASSLGELNTEAFF.